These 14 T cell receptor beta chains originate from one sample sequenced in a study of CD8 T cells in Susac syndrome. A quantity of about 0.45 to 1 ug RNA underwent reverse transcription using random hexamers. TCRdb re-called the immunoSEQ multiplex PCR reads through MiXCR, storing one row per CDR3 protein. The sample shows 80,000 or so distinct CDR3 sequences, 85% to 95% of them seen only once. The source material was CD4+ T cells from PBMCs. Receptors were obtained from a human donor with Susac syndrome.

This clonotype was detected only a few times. The CDR3 sequence: CASSPLGGTGELFF. CDR3 nucleotides: TGTGCCAGCAGTCCCCTAGGGGGGACCGGGGAGCTGTTTTTT. V gene TRBV14 combines with J gene TRBJ2-2, with D possibly called TRBD1 or TRBD2 (6 bases each). Germline-derived CDR1 and CDR2 are SGHDN and FVKESK. CDR3 size: 14 residues. V was trimmed by 6 bases and J by 5 bases, leaving 13 bases between them.

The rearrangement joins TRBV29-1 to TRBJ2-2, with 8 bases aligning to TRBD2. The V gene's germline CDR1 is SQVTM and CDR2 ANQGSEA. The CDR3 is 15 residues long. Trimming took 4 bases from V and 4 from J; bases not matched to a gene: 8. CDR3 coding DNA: TGCAGCGTTGCTGGTGGCGGGAGGAGCACCGGGGAGCTGTTTTTT. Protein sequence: CSVAGGGRSTGELFF.

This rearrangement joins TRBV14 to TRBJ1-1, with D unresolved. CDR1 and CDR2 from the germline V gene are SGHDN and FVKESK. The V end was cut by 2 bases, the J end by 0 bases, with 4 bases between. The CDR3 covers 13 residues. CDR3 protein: CASSQNLNTEAFF. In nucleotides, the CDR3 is TGTGCCAGCAGCCAAAACTTGAACACTGAAGCTTTCTTT.

The DNA for the CDR3 is TGTGCCAGCAGCCCAGTGACAGGGCCTACCCCCTACGAGCAGTACTTC. It codes for CASSPVTGPTPYEQYF. V and J are TRBV4-2 and TRBJ2-7; 7 bases fit TRBD1. The CDR3 is made up of 16 amino acids. The junction had 11 bases not matched to a gene; V was cut back by 4 bases and J by 2 bases. Germline V gives CDR1 LGHNA, CDR2 YNFKEQ.

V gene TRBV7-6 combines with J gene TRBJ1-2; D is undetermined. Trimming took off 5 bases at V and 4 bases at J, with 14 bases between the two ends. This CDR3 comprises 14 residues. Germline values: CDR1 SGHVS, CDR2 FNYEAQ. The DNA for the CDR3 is TGTGCCAGCAGCATCGGGGTTTCGGGCTATGGCTACACCTTC. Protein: CASSIGVSGYGYTF.

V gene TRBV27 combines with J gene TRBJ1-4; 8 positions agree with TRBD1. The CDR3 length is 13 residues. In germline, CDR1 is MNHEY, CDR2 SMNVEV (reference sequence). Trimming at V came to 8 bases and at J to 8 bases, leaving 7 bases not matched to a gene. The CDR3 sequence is CASRDRPPEKLFF. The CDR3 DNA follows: TGTGCCAGCCGGGACAGGCCGCCCGAAAAACTGTTTTTT.

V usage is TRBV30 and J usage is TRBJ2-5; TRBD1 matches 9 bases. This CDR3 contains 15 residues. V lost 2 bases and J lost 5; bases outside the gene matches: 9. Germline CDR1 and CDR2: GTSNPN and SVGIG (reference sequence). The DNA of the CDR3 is TGTGCCTGGAGTTACAGGGGGCTCAAATCGGAGACCCAGTACTTC. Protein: CAWSYRGLKSETQYF.

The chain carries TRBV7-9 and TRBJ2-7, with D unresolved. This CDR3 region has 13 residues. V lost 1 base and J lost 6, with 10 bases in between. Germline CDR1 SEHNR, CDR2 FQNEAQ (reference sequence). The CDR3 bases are TGTGCCAGCAGCTTAGGCCAACTCGGCGAGCAGTACTTC. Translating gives CASSLGQLGEQYF.

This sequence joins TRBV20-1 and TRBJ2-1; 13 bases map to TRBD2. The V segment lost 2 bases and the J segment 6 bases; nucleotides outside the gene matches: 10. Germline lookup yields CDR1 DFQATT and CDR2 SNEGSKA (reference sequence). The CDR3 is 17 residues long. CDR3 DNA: TGCAGTGCTAGAATCGGGCAAACTAGCGGGAGGGCCAATGAGCAGTTCTTC. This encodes CSARIGQTSGRANEQFF.

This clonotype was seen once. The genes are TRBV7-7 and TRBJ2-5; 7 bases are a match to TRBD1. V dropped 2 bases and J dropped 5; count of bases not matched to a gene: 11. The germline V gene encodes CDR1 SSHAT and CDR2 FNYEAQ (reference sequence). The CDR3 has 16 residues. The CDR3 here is CASSLSALGGVETQYF. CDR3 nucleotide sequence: TGTGCCAGCAGCTTATCCGCTTTAGGGGGCGTTGAGACCCAGTACTTC.

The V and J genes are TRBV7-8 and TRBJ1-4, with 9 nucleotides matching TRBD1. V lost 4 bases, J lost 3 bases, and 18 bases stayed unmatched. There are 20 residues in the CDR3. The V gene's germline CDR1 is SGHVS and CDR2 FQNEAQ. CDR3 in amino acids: CASSSLLPGQGGRANEKLFF. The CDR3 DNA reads TGTGCCAGCAGCTCCCTATTACCGGGACAGGGAGGGAGAGCTAATGAAAAACTGTTTTTT.

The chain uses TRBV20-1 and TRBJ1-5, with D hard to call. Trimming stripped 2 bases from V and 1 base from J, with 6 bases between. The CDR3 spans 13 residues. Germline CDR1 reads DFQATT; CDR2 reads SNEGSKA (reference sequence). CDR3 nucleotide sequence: TGCAGTGCTAGACCGGGGAGCAATCAGCCCCAGCATTTT. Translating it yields CSARPGSNQPQHF.

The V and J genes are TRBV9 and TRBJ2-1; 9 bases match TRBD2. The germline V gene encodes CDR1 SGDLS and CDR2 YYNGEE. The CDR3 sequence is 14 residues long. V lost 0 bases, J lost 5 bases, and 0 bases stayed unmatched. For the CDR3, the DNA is TGTGCCAGCAGCGTAGCTAGCGGGAACAATGAGCAGTTCTTC. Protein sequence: CASSVASGNNEQFF.

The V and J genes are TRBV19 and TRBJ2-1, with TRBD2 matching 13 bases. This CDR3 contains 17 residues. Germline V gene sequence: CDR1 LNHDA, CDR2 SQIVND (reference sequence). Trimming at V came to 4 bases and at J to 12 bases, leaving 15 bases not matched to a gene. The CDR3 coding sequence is TGTGCCAGTAGTAACGCCTTCGAGGGGACTAGCGGGACACGGCAGTTCTTC. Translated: CASSNAFEGTSGTRQFF.